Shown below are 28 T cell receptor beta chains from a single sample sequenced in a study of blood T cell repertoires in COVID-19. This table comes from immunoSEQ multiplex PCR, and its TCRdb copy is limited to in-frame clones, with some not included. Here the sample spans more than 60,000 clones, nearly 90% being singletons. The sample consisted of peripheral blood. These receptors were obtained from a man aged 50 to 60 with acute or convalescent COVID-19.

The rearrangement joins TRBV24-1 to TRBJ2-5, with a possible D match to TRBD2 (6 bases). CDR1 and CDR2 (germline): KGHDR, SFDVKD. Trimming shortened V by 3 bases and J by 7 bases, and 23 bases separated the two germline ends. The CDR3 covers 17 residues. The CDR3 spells CATSDRPTRAGSGTQYF. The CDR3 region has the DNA TGTGCCACCAGTGATCGGCCGACGAGAGCGGGTTCTGGGACCCAGTACTTC.

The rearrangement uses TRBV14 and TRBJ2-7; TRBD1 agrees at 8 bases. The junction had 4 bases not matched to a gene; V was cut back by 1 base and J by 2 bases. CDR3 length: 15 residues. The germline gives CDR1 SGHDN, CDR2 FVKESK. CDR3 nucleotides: TGTGCCAGCAGCCAAGTAGGGACAGGACCCTACGAGCAGTACTTC. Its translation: CASSQVGTGPYEQYF.

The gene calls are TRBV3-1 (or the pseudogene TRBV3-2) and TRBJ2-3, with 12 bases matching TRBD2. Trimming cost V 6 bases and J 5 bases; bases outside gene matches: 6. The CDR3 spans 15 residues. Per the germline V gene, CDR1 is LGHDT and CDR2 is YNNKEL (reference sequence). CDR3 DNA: TGTGCCAGCAGAACTAGCGGGAGGTCCGGAGATACGCAGTATTTT. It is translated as CASRTSGRSGDTQYF.

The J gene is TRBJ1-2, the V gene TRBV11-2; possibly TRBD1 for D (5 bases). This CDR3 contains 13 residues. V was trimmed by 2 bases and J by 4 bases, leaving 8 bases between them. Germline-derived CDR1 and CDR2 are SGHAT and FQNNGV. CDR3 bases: TGTGCCAGCAGCTTAAGGGGCGTCTATGGCTACACCTTC. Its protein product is CASSLRGVYGYTF.

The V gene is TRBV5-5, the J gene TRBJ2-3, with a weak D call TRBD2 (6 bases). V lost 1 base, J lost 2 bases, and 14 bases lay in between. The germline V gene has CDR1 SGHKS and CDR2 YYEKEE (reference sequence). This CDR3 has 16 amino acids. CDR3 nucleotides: TGTGCCAGCAGCTTGTTGGGGGGAGGCCTCACAGATACGCAGTATTTT. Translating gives CASSLLGGGLTDTQYF.

The CDR3 DNA follows: TGTGCCAGCAGTGAAGGGGCGGGAGCGAGCTACGAGCAGTACTTC. Residues: CASSEGAGASYEQYF. J is TRBJ2-7 and V is TRBV6-1; 7 bases line up with TRBD2. V lost 1 base to trimming and J lost 3 bases; unmatched junction nucleotides: 6. Germline V gene data show CDR1 as MNHNS and CDR2 as SASEGT. The CDR3 is 15 residues long.

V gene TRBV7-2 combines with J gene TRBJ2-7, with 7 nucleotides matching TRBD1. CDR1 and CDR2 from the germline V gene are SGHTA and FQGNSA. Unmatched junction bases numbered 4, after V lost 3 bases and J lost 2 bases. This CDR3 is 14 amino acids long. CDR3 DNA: TGTGCCAGCAGCTTTAGACAGGGAGCCTACGAGCAGTACTTC. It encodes CASSFRQGAYEQYF.

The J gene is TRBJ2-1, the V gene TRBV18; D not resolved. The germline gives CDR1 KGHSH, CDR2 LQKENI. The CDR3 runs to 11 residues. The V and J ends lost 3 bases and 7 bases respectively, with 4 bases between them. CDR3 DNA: TGTGCCAGCTCACCCGGGAATGAGCAGTTCTTC. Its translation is CASSPGNEQFF.

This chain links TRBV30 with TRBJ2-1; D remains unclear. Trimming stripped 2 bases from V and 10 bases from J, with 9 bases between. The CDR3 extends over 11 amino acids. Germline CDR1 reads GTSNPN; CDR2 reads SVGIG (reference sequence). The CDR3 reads CAWSPTREQFF. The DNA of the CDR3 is TGTGCCTGGAGTCCTACTCGGGAGCAGTTCTTC.

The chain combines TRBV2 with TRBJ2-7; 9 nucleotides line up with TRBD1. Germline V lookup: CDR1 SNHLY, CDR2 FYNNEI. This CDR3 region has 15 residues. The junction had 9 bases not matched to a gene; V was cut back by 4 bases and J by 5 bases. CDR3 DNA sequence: TGTGCCAGCAGTGTACAGGGGGCTTCCTTAGACGAGCAGTACTTC. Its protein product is CASSVQGASLDEQYF.

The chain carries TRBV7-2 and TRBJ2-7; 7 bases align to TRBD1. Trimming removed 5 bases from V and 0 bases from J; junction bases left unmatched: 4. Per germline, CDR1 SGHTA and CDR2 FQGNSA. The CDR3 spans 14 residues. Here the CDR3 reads CASSQDRASYEQYF. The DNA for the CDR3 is TGTGCCAGCAGCCAAGACAGGGCCTCCTACGAGCAGTACTTC.

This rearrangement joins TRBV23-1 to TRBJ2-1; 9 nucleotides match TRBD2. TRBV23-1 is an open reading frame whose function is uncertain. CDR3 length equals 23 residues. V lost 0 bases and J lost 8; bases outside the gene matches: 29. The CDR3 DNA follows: TGCGCCAGCAGTCAATCCAAGGGTGAGGAGGGATTACTAGCGGGTCCCAGCGTGGATGAGCAGTTCTTC. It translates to CASSQSKGEEGLLAGPSVDEQFF.

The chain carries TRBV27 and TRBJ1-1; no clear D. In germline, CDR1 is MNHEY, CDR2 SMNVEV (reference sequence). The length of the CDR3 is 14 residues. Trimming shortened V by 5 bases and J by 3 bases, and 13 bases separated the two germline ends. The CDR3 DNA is TGTGCCAGCAGTCCAGATAGACGGGACACTGAAGCTTTCTTT. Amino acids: CASSPDRRDTEAFF.

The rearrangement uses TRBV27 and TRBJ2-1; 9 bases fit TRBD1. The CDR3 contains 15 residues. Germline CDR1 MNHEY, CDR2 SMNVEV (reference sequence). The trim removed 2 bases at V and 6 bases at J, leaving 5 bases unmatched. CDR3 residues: CASSLRGQGVNEQFF. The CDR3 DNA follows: TGTGCCAGCAGTTTACGGGGACAGGGAGTCAATGAGCAGTTCTTC.

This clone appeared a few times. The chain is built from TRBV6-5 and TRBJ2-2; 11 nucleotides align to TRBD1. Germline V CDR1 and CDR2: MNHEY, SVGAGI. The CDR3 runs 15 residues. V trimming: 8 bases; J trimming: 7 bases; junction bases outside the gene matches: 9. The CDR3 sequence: CASEPGTGGNGELFF. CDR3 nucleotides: TGTGCCAGCGAACCCGGGACAGGGGGAAACGGGGAGCTGTTTTTT.

The CDR3 spells CASSLATGWSNEQFF. The CDR3 DNA reads TGCGCCAGCAGCTTGGCCACTGGTTGGAGCAATGAGCAGTTCTTC. The chain has TRBV5-1 and TRBJ2-1; unclear D gene. The V gene's germline CDR1 is SGHRS and CDR2 YFSETQ. This CDR3 has 15 amino acids. Trimming shortened V by 0 bases and J by 6 bases, and 13 bases separated the two germline ends.

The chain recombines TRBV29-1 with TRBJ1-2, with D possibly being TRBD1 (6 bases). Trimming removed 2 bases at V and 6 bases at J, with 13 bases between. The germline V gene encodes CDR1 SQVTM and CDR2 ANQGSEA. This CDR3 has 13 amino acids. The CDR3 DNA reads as TGCAGCGTTGAACTCGACAGGATCCATGGCTACACCTTC. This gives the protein CSVELDRIHGYTF.

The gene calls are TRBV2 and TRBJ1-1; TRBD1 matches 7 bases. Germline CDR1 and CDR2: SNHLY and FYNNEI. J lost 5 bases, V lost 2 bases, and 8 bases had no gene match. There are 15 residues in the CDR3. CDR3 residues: CASSERQGSITEAFF. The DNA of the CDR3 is TGTGCCAGCAGTGAACGACAGGGTAGTATAACTGAAGCTTTCTTT.

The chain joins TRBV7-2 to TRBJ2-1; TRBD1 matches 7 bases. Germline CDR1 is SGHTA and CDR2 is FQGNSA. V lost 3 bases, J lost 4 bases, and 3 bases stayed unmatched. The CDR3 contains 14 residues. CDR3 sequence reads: CASSFRDRYNEQFF. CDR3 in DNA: TGTGCCAGCAGCTTCCGGGACAGATACAATGAGCAGTTCTTC.

DNA of the CDR3: TGTGCCAGCAGCTTACGACAGGGATCAGATACGCAGTATTTT. Encoded protein: CASSLRQGSDTQYF. The chain uses TRBV7-6 and TRBJ2-3, with 7 bases that match TRBD1. The CDR3 consists of 14 residues. Germline V gene lookup returns CDR1 SGHVS and CDR2 FNYEAQ. Trimming removed 2 bases from V and 4 bases from J; junction bases left unmatched: 3.

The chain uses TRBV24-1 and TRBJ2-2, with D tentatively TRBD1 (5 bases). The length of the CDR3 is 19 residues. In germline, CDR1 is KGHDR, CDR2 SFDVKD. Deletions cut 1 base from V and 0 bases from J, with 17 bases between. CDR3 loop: CATSDFLRVPLANTGELFF. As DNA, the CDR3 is TGTGCCACCAGTGATTTCCTCAGGGTGCCCCTCGCGAACACCGGGGAGCTGTTTTTT.

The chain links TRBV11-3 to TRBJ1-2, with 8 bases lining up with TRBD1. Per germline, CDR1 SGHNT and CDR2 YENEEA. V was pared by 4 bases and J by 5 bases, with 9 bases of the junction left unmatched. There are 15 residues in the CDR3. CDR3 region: CASSSPGGARYGYTF. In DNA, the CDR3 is TGTGCCAGCAGCTCTCCAGGGGGCGCGCGATATGGCTACACCTTC.

CDR3 in DNA: TGTGCCAGCAGCACCGGGACTAGCGGGACCTACGAGCAGTACTTC. This gives the protein CASSTGTSGTYEQYF. This chain joins TRBV21-1 and TRBJ2-7; the D call in the table, TRBD2, was not verified against the DNA. TRBV21-1 is a pseudogene segment. CDR3 length: 15 residues.

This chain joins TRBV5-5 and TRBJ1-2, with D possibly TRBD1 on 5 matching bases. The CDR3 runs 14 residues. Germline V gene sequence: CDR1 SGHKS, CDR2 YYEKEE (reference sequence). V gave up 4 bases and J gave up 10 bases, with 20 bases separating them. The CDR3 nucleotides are TGTGCCAGCAGCCTCCAACTCGGGGGTCAGGACTACACCTTC. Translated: CASSLQLGGQDYTF.

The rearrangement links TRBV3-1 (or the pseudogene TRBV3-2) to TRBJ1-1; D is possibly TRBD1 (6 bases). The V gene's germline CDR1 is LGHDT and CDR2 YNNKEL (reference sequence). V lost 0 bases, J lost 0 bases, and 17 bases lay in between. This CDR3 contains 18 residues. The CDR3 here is CASSQDIPPGHLNTEAFF. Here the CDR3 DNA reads TGTGCCAGCAGCCAAGATATCCCCCCGGGACACCTGAACACTGAAGCTTTCTTT.

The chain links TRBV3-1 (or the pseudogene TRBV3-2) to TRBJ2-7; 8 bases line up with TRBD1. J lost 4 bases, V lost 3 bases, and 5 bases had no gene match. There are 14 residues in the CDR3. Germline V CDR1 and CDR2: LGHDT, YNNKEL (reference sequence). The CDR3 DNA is TGTGCCAGCAGCCAGGGCAGGGGGCTGTACGAGCAGTACTTC. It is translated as CASSQGRGLYEQYF.

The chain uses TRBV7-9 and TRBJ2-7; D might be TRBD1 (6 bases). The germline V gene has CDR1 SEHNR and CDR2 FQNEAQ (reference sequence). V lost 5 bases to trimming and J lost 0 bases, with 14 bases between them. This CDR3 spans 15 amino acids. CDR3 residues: CASSPPGHSSYEQYF. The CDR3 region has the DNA TGTGCCAGCAGCCCTCCGGGACATAGCTCCTACGAGCAGTACTTC.

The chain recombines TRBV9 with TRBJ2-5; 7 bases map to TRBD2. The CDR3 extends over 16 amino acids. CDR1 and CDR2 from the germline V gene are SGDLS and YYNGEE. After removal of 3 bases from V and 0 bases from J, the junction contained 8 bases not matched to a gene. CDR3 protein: CASSAGAGTNQETQYF. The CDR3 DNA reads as TGTGCCAGCAGCGCCGGAGCGGGGACTAACCAAGAGACCCAGTACTTC.